This T cell receptor beta chain is from a study of control samples from healthy donors and cancer patients. CDR3 size: 14 residues. V lost 4 bases and J lost 0, with 11 bases in between. Germline V lookup: CDR1 SGHRS, CDR2 YFSETQ. Here immunoSEQ multiplex PCR was the method, and the copy in TCRdb shows in-frame clones only, minus some. The sample holds approximately 100,000 clones; approximately 82% are singletons and the top ten take 1.5% to 2%. The chain links TRBV5-1 to TRBJ2-7; weak D call: TRBD1 (6 bases). The clonotype originates from a man aged 60 to 69 in good health. The sequenced sample was blood. The CDR3 nucleotides are TGCGCCAGCAGCAAGGACAGAAGCTCCTACGAGCAGTACTTC. It is translated as CASSKDRSSYEQYF.